This TCR beta chain was captured in a study of T cells after somatic rescue of genetic block. This clone appeared a single time. CDR1 is SQVTM and CDR2 is ANQGSEA in the germline V gene. The CDR3 length is 13 residues. The method was immunoSEQ multiplex PCR; TCRdb's version includes in-frame clones alone and lacks a portion of them. The repertoire includes about 88,000 clones, more than 80% of them detected once, and roughly 1.7% sits in the top ten. The receptor was derived from a woman aged 18-29 years. The chain recombines TRBV29-1 with TRBJ2-1; tentative D call: TRBD2 (6 bases). The sample taken for sequencing was peripheral blood mononuclear cells (PBMCs). The chain's CDR3 is CSWGTAFYNEQFF. The CDR3, as DNA: TGCAGTTGGGGGACTGCGTTTTACAATGAGCAGTTCTTC.